This TCR beta chain was retrieved from a study of T cell changes during pregnancy in multiple sclerosis. The protocol was immunoSEQ multiplex PCR, while the TCRdb copy is restricted to in-frame clones and leaves out a portion. The data show 70,000 to 95,000 clones, with just over 90% seen just once and 2% to 3% held by the top ten. CDR1 is KGHSH, CDR2 LQKENI, per germline. Trimming cost V 6 bases and J 5 bases; bases outside gene matches: 0. CDR3 size: 13 residues. The V and J genes are TRBV18 and TRBJ1-6, with 8 bases matching TRBD1. The sequences come from peripheral blood, collected after pregnancy. The TCR was taken from a female donor in good health, enrolled as a control in a pregnancy study. CDR3 in DNA: TGTGCCAGCTCGGGACAGGATAATTCACCCCTCCACTTT. This sequence encodes CASSGQDNSPLHF.